This TCR beta chain was identified during a study of blood T cell repertoires in COVID-19. As for the study in general: Nucleic acid was either cDNA or gDNA, and it came from T cells, B-cell-depleted T cells, or PBMCs.

The assay was immunoSEQ multiplex PCR, and TCRdb's table has in-frame clones only and misses some. This table has 180,000 or so clones, approximately 90% appearing once. The TCR comes from a woman aged 18-29 years who had recovered from COVID-19. The material sequenced was PBMCs or T cells enriched from blood (not recorded which).

The CDR3 region has the DNA TGTGCCAGCATAGGGGTAGCGGTCTCCTACAATGAGCAGTTCTTC. It specifies CASIGVAVSYNEQFF. The chain links TRBV6-5 to TRBJ2-1; TRBD2 might be the D (6 bases). From germline, CDR1 is MNHEY and CDR2 SVGAGI. This CDR3 has 15 amino acids. V lost 7 bases to trimming and J lost 0 bases, with 13 bases between them.